This entry concerns a single TCR beta chain. Antigen unknown. Documented treatment: 15 to 20 received Ad26.COV2.S at low or high dose, single or two shots; five or six received placebo; per-sample allocation not given. Collection of samples fell on day 63 after the first vaccine or placebo injection. SARS-CoV-2 spike from the Wuhan strain was encoded by the vaccine, an Ad26 vector. Using immunoSEQ multiplex PCR, the repertoire was profiled, and TCRdb retains in-frame clones only, with some absent. This sample has 350,000 to 450,000 clones; around 93% occur once, and the top ten carry around 1.8%. This sample was taken from a study of Ad26.COV2.S vaccination and SARS-CoV-2 variants. Overall study context: Vaccine-arm donor from the placebo-controlled COV1001 Ad26.COV2.S trial. Ad26.COV2.S shots went into the muscle once or twice, 56 days apart. Overall study results and limits: Vaccine recipients had higher spike-specific TCR breadth than placebo recipients.

Trimming cost V 1 base and J 5 bases, with 14 bases left between them. CDR1 and CDR2 from the germline V gene are LGHNA and YNFKEQ. The CDR3 has 15 residues. The TCR sequence derives from a person between 18 and 60 years old who received the Ad26.COV2.S COVID-19 vaccine or a placebo. The chain recombines TRBV4-2 with TRBJ2-5; D possibly corresponds to TRBD2 (5 bases). The starting material was peripheral blood, obtained in a trial of Ad26.COV2.S vaccine versus placebo. The CDR3 here is CASSQAAEARETQYF. DNA of the CDR3: TGTGCCAGCAGCCAAGCAGCGGAGGCGAGGGAGACCCAGTACTTC.